This T cell receptor (beta chain) is drawn from a study of T cell changes during pregnancy in multiple sclerosis. Clones were sequenced by immunoSEQ multiplex PCR, and TCRdb holds only the in-frame ones, with some missing. The table has about 93,000 clones, roughly 92% seen once. This clone was observed a few times. The source is a female donor with multiple sclerosis, enrolled in a pregnancy study. Sequencing was performed on peripheral blood, taken after pregnancy.

The CDR3 spells CAWGLDRRNTIYF. In DNA form, the CDR3 reads TGTGCCTGGGGCCTGGACAGACGAAACACCATATATTTT. The V call is TRBV30, the J call TRBJ1-3; a weak D match, TRBD1 (6 bases). Germline loops: CDR1 GTSNPN, CDR2 SVGIG (reference sequence). Trimming left V 5 bases short and J 5 bases short, with 13 bases between. CDR3 length: 13 amino acids.